This passage covers 21 T cell receptor beta chains from one sample sequenced in a study of Graves' ophthalmopathy and Graves' hyperthyroidism. Scientists amplified the TCR beta CDR3 regions from RNA transcripts. Amplification began with first-round RT-PCR using HTBI primers, then second-round multiplex PCR was performed. Each CDR3 protein gets one entry after TCRdb re-called the multiplex PCR reads with MiXCR. The sample lists around 1,200,000 distinct CDR3 sequences, 36% occurring once. The material sequenced was peripheral blood or thyroid tissue (not recorded which). All receptors come from an adult man with Graves' hyperthyroidism.

This clonotype was detected many times. The rearrangement uses TRBV7-9 and TRBJ2-7, with D maybe TRBD2 (5 bases). Germline CDR1 and CDR2: SEHNR and FQNEAQ (reference sequence). V shed 2 bases and J shed 2 bases, with 16 bases lying between them. The CDR3 extends over 16 amino acids. CDR3 nucleotides: TGTGCCAGCAGCTTATATTTCCCCGGGGATCCCTACGAGCAGTACTTC. Residues: CASSLYFPGDPYEQYF.

This clonotype came up many times. The V and J genes are TRBV29-1 and TRBJ2-5; D remains unclear. The CDR3 runs 12 residues. Trimming pared 8 bases from V and 2 bases from J, leaving 12 bases between. Germline lookup yields CDR1 SQVTM and CDR2 ANQGSEA. The CDR3 sequence is CSLATAQETQYF. CDR3 nucleotide sequence: TGCAGCCTGGCGACGGCTCAAGAGACCCAGTACTTC.

This clonotype was recorded a few times. V and J are TRBV5-1 and TRBJ2-7; TRBD1 aligns across 10 bases. Germline CDR1 is SGHRS and CDR2 is YFSETQ. Germline trimming cut 6 bases from V and 0 bases from J; bases unmatched to any gene: 12. CDR3 length: 17 residues. The DNA of the CDR3 is TGCGCCAGCACCCGGGACAGGGGAAAATCGCCCTCCTACGAGCAGTACTTC. Amino acid sequence: CASTRDRGKSPSYEQYF.

The table lists this clonotype with many counts. V is TRBV7-8 and J is TRBJ1-1; a weak D match, TRBD1 (5 bases). CDR3 size: 16 residues. Trimming stripped 0 bases from V and 3 bases from J, with 14 bases between. In germline, CDR1 is SGHVS, CDR2 FQNEAQ. CDR3 residues: CASSLAGLAGYTEAFF. Here the CDR3 DNA reads TGTGCCAGCAGCTTAGCCGGACTAGCAGGGTACACTGAAGCTTTCTTT.

The V and J genes are TRBV7-2 and TRBJ2-7; 10 nucleotides line up with TRBD1. Germline lookup yields CDR1 SGHTA and CDR2 FQGNSA. J lost 0 bases, V lost 2 bases, and 4 bases had no gene match. The CDR3 length is 16 residues. The CDR3 DNA sequence: TGTGCCAGCAGCTTATTCGGACAGGGGGTCTCCTACGAGCAGTACTTC. This codes for CASSLFGQGVSYEQYF.

The table lists this clonotype with many counts. This chain joins TRBV24-1 and TRBJ1-2; D call uncertain. Trimming took 4 bases from V and 4 from J, leaving 6 bases between them. Germline CDR1 reads KGHDR; CDR2 reads SFDVKD. The CDR3 contains 12 residues. The CDR3 loop reads CATSDSIYGYTF. The CDR3 coding sequence is TGTGCCACCAGTGACTCCATCTATGGCTACACCTTC.

This clonotype was detected ten times or more. V is TRBV6-6 and J is TRBJ2-6; D is uncertain. Per the germline V gene, CDR1 is MNHNY and CDR2 is SVGAGI (reference sequence). CDR3 length: 15 residues. The V end was cut by 5 bases, the J end by 0 bases, with 8 bases between. In DNA, the CDR3 is TGTGCCAGCAGTCCTCAGGTCTCTGGGGCCAACGTCCTGACTTTC. Protein sequence: CASSPQVSGANVLTF.

This clonotype has only one observation. The rearrangement uses TRBV15 and TRBJ1-6; 9 bases are a match to TRBD1. The CDR3 extends over 15 amino acids. Germline V gene data show CDR1 as LNHNV and CDR2 as YYDKDF (reference sequence). With 1 base clipped from V and 6 bases from J, the junction kept 1 base outside the gene matches. The CDR3 protein is CATSRGTGVNSPLHF. DNA of the CDR3: TGTGCCACCAGCAGAGGGACAGGGGTTAATTCACCCCTCCACTTT.

V gene TRBV6-5 combines with J gene TRBJ1-2; D call uncertain. The V and J ends lost 2 bases and 0 bases respectively, with 10 bases between them. The CDR3 is 15 residues long. Per the germline V gene, CDR1 is MNHEY and CDR2 is SVGAGI. CDR3 DNA: TGTGCCAGCAGTTACGGTATGAGGACTAACTATGGCTACACCTTC. This translates into CASSYGMRTNYGYTF.

V is TRBV5-1 and J is TRBJ2-7; TRBD1 aligns across 11 bases. Per germline, CDR1 SGHRS and CDR2 YFSETQ. J was trimmed by 3 bases and V by 4 bases; bases with no gene match: 6. The CDR3 has 15 amino acids. The CDR3 coding sequence is TGCGCCAGCAGCGCCGGACAGGGGGCGTTCTACGAGCAGTACTTC. This encodes CASSAGQGAFYEQYF. The full variable domain, with the rest looked up from reference TRBV5-1 and TRBJ2-7, is KAGVTQTPRYLIKTRGQQVTLSCSPISGHRSVSWYQQTPGQGLQFLFEYFSETQRNKGNFPGRFSGRQFSNSRSEMNVSTLELGDSALYLCASSAGQGAFYEQYFGPGTRLTVT.

This rearrangement joins TRBV5-1 to TRBJ1-4, with a weak D call TRBD1 (5 bases). CDR3 length: 13 residues. Trimming left V 2 bases short and J 9 bases short, with 11 bases between. Germline CDR1 reads SGHRS; CDR2 reads YFSETQ. DNA of the CDR3: TGCGCCAGCAGCTTTCAAACGGGACAAAAACTGTTTTTT. Translated: CASSFQTGQKLFF.

This clonotype has at least ten counts. The chain has TRBV7-3 and TRBJ2-5, with a weak D call TRBD1 (7 bases). This CDR3 contains 16 residues. Trimming left V 0 bases short and J 2 bases short, with 13 bases between. CDR1 and CDR2 from the germline V gene are SGHTA and FQGTGA. The CDR3 loop reads CASSLTPAGQQETQYF. As DNA, the CDR3 is TGTGCCAGCAGCTTAACCCCGGCGGGACAGCAAGAGACCCAGTACTTC.

J is TRBJ1-5 and V is TRBV7-2; D remains ambiguous. Germline V gives CDR1 SGHTA, CDR2 FQGNSA. This CDR3 is 16 amino acids long. The V end was cut by 5 bases, the J end by 2 bases, with 16 bases between. The CDR3 loop reads CASSISGRPGNQPQHF. The CDR3, as DNA: TGTGCCAGCAGCATATCCGGACGGCCGGGCAATCAGCCCCAGCATTTT. The variable domain in full, with the rest retrieved from reference TRBV7-2 and TRBJ1-5, is GAGVSQSPSNKVTEKGKDVELRCDPISGHTALYWYRQSLGQGLEFLIYFQGNSAPDKSGLPSDRFSAERTGGSVSTLTIQRTQQEDSAVYLCASSISGRPGNQPQHFGDGTRLSIL.

Only a few counts were recorded for this clonotype. This chain links TRBV7-9 with TRBJ1-4; 8 bases are shared with TRBD1. CDR1 SEHNR and CDR2 FQNEAQ come from the germline V gene (reference sequence). The CDR3 consists of 14 residues. V gave up 5 bases and J gave up 8 bases; unmatched junction bases: 7. The CDR3 reads CASSITGGSEKLFF. CDR3 nucleotide sequence: TGTGCCAGCAGCATTACAGGGGGAAGCGAAAAACTGTTTTTT.

Comment on this clonotype: No conserved phenylalanine or tryptophan ends this CDR3, so it is likely a read error. It is unclear where the CDR3 begins or ends on the DNA, so no DNA is shown, and the CDR3 is as TCRdb lists it. The rearrangement links TRBV15 to TRBJ2-6; the table's TRBD2 call for D was not verified on the DNA. Germline CDR1 and CDR2: LNHNV and YYDKDF (reference sequence). The CDR3 adds up to 8 amino acids, both ends counted. The CDR3 protein is CATSRGTS.

This clonotype was seen only once. V gene TRBV15 combines with J gene TRBJ2-6; D is possibly TRBD2 (6 bases). The CDR3 consists of 14 residues. V lost 6 bases to trimming and J lost 0 bases, with 6 bases between them. Germline CDR1 and CDR2: LNHNV and YYDKDF (reference sequence). The CDR3 reads CATREGSGANVLTF. In DNA form, the CDR3 reads TGTGCCACCAGGGAGGGCTCTGGGGCCAACGTCCTGACTTTC.

This clonotype has only a few counts. Here the CDR3 reads CASSSGYAVGYEQYF. The CDR3 region has the DNA TGTGCCAGCAGCTCCGGATATGCCGTCGGCTACGAGCAGTACTTC. V usage is TRBV5-4 and J usage is TRBJ2-7; no definite D call. V lost 3 bases to trimming and J lost 3 bases, with 16 bases between them. CDR1 is SGHNT and CDR2 is YYREEE in the germline V gene (reference sequence). The CDR3 runs to 15 residues.

Here the CDR3 DNA reads TGCAGCGTTGAAGCCAGGCGCACAGATACGCAGTATTTT. Amino acid sequence: CSVEARRTDTQYF. The chain couples TRBV29-1 to TRBJ2-3, with unresolved D. CDR3 length equals 13 residues. The germline V and J ends were trimmed by 1 base and 1 base, with 6 bases remaining between them. The germline V gene has CDR1 SQVTM and CDR2 ANQGSEA.

This clonotype was counted many times. The rearrangement joins TRBV7-9 to TRBJ2-7; D gene ambiguous. V was cut by 2 bases and J by 2 bases, with 4 bases left in between. CDR1 and CDR2 from the germline V gene are SEHNR and FQNEAQ (reference sequence). The CDR3 length is 12 residues. CDR3 sequence reads: CASSLLAYEQYF. CDR3 coding DNA: TGTGCCAGCAGCTTATTAGCCTACGAGCAGTACTTC.

This clonotype was counted ten times or more. The CDR3 bases are TGTGCCAGTTCAGGGCCCGGACAGGGCAATCAGCCCCAGCATTTT. Translating it yields CASSGPGQGNQPQHF. The V and J genes are TRBV25-1 and TRBJ1-5, with 7 nucleotides matching TRBD1. Germline V gene sequence: CDR1 MGHDK, CDR2 SYGVNS. This CDR3 spans 15 amino acids. Unmatched junction bases numbered 10, after V lost 9 bases and J lost 2 bases.

This clonotype was counted ten times or more. This chain connects TRBV4-1 to TRBJ2-5; D possibly corresponds to TRBD1 (6 bases). The CDR3 has 14 residues. The germline CDR1 and CDR2 sequences are MGHRA and YSYEKL. V dropped 3 bases and J dropped 0 bases, with 8 bases sitting between them. CDR3 sequence reads: CASSQGTYQETQYF. Written as DNA, the CDR3 is TGCGCCAGCAGCCAGGGGACATACCAAGAGACCCAGTACTTC.